This T cell receptor beta chain was identified during a study of T-cell reconstitution after alpha-beta-depleted transplantation in children. The CDR3 extends over 11 amino acids. The V gene lost 4 bases and the J gene lost 8 bases, with 9 bases spanning the gap. From germline, CDR1 is SQVTM and CDR2 ANQGSEA. Study results and limitations: Among T cells one year after transplant, newly produced cells accounted for most counts and diversity.

Unique molecular identifiers were built into the TCRbeta library. TCRdb reanalysed the PCR reads using MiXCR and keeps one entry per CDR3 protein. The sample gives 400,000 to 450,000 distinct CDR3 sequences, 43% of which show up once; 25% to 30% is in the top ten. As for this clonotype: Its antigen is still unknown.

The source is a girl under 10 years old with aplastic anemia, due to receive a stem cell transplant. The sequenced sample was PBMCs, obtained before TCRalphabeta/CD19-depleted stem cell transplant. The chain links TRBV29-1 to TRBJ2-1; D ambiguous. CDR3 nucleotide sequence: TGCAGCGTTGTGCGCGGTCATGAGCAGTTCTTC. This encodes CSVVRGHEQFF.